Detailed here is one T cell receptor (beta chain). The protocol was immunoSEQ multiplex PCR, while the TCRdb copy is restricted to in-frame clones and leaves out a portion. The table records approximately 42,000 clones, about four fifths of them present only once. V trimming: 0 bases; J trimming: 5 bases; junction bases outside the gene matches: 1. CDR3 size: 14 residues. The germline CDR1 and CDR2 sequences are SGHDT and YYEEEE. The sample is drawn from a study of memory CD4+ T cells and cytomegalovirus serostatus. The sort gate was single viable CD3+CD4+CD8-CD45RO+ cells for memory CD4+ T cells. This chain links TRBV5-6 with TRBJ1-2, with 10 bases aligning to TRBD1. The TCR comes from an adult in good health and CMV-seronegative. The sample taken for sequencing was memory CD4+ T cells from blood. The CDR3 DNA is TGTGCCAGCAGCTTGGTGGACAGGGGGTATGGCTACACCTTC. Translation gives CASSLVDRGYGYTF. Together with reference TRBV5-6 and TRBJ1-2, the CDR3 gives the full variable domain: DAGVTQSPTHLIKTRGQQVTLRCSPKSGHDTVSWYQQALGQGPQFIFQYYEEEERQRGNFPDRFSGHQFPNYSSELNVNALLLGDSALYLCASSLVDRGYGYTFGSGTRLTVV.